Below, one T cell receptor beta chain is given with its context. No cognate antigen has been identified for it. Within one base of it there is no much larger clone, and no base qualities were kept. TCRbeta CDR3 regions were amplified from genomic DNA using the immunoSEQ Assay, a bias-controlled multiplex PCR. Turning to the authors' computational methods: Within the assay, amplification of reference gene primers was used to estimate how many nucleated cells each sample contained. To quantify the absolute abundance of each unique TCRbeta CDR3 rearrangement, sequence reads were collapsed and filtered. Productive Simpson clonality was computed per sample as the square root of Simpson's diversity index over productive rearrangements. Drawn from immuneACCESS, this table holds only the in-frame rearrangements with V and J called that TCRdb kept. Clones are partly lost; checked studies trace under half to an unresolved V gene and leave the rest unexplained. The V and J calls and clone size were taken over from that table, and D and trimming were inferred from the DNA. The sample records 220,000 or so clones, around 85% of which are singletons. The ten most abundant clones make up 1.3% of the sample.

For this chain, trimming is 2 bases at the V end and 6 bases at the J end, and the number of junction bases without a gene match is 4. Via the germline V gene (reference sequence), CDR1 is SEHNR and CDR2 FQNEAQ. Including cysteine and phenylalanine, the CDR3 has 13 amino acids. The CDR3 DNA has 39 bases and is translated from base 1. This sample was taken from a study of blood T cell repertoires in COVID-19 (dated by TCRdb to about 2020). Study-level background: The collaborator samples originated in the United States, Italy and Spain and spanned the acute and convalescent phases of COVID-19. The dataset comprised deeply sampled blood TCRbeta repertoires from subjects exposed to, actively infected with, or recovered from COVID-19. The repertoires were made available in a free public database intended to serve as a resource for research on the immune response to SARS-CoV-2. Samples were obtained from the ongoing ImmuneRACE study (first 160 participants) and from about 1,300 subjects provided by 6 global collaborators. The sample metadata nearly always contained a de-identified subject ID, COVID-19 status, age in years and sex. The material from the prospective study consisted of cDNA or gDNA derived from T cells, B-cell-depleted T cells, or PBMCs. Where available, HLA class I and class II types were obtained from metadata supplied by the sample provider rather than from assay-based typing. Beyond this particular receptor, the publication reports: The amount of clinical and demographic metadata varied by source and participant and was provided uncurated.

Participants in the prospective study were enrolled through a virtual design, were aged about 18 to 100 years, and lived in about two dozen United States geographic areas. Cohort assignment in the prospective study relied on participant-reported clinical history from a screening survey and a study questionnaire. Mobile phlebotomists in the prospective study collected whole blood, serum and a nasopharyngeal or oropharyngeal swab from every participant. Prospective study participants could optionally give additional blood draws and questionnaires over an approximately two-month period. Blood samples from the prospective study were shipped frozen or at room temperature prior to DNA extraction.

The chain was built from TRBV7-9 and TRBJ2-7, and 7 junction bases match TRBD2. Material for sequencing was PBMCs or T cells enriched from blood (not recorded which). This clonotype originated in a woman between 35 and 50 years old with acute COVID-19. The DNA sequence reads TGTGCCAGCAGCTTAACTAGCGTCGGCGAGCAGTACTTC. It translates to CASSLTSVGEQYF.